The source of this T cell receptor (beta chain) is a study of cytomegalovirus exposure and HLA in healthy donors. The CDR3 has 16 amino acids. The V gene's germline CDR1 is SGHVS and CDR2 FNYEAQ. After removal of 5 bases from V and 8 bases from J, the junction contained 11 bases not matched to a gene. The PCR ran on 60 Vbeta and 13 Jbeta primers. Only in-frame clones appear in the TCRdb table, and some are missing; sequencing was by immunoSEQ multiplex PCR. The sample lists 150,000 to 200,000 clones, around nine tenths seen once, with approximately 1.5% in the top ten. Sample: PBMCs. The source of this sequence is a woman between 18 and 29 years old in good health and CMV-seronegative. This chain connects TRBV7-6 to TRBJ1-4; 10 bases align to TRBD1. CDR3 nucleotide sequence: TGTGCCAGCAGCCCAAATCGCGGGACAGGGGAAGAAAAACTGTTTTTT. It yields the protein CASSPNRGTGEEKLFF.